This T cell receptor (beta chain) was captured in a study of spatial heterogeneity in lung cancer. Study background: Raw-read counts averaged over ten per unique TCR and UMI combination.

TCRdb called the 5' RACE reads again in MiXCR, with one record for every CDR3 protein. The data contain 4,200 or so distinct CDR3 sequences, 7.5% to 9% of them singletons. Trimming cost V 6 bases and J 5 bases; bases outside gene matches: 3. The CDR3 runs to 12 residues. From germline, CDR1 is WSHSY and CDR2 SAAADI. The time point is: sample taken at primary tumor resection. The donors, about 78 patients with untreated early-stage non-small cell lung cancer, provided the samples. Unsorted whole RNA from tumor, nontumor lung or frozen PBMC underwent sequencing. This clonotype was seen a handful of times.

The clonotype originates from a female donor with early-stage non-small cell lung cancer. The V gene is TRBV10-2, the J gene TRBJ1-1; 7 bases match TRBD1. Here the sequenced sample was normal lung tissue next to the tumor, taken at surgery. DNA for the CDR3: TGCGCCAGCAGACCAGGGGGGACTGAAGCTTTCTTT. Its protein is CASRPGGTEAFF.